The TCR beta chain described here comes from a study of identical twins. Study-level findings and limits: Models predicted less out-of-frame TCR alpha sharing in monozygotic twins than was found. Zero-insertion findings could be partly confounded by invariant cells (MAIT and iNKT cells).

A template switching step contributed a universal primer site, while unique molecular identifiers were present in the cDNA. In TCRdb, the 5' RACE reads were re-called with MiXCR into one record per CDR3 protein. This sample carries around 1.7 million distinct CDR3 sequences, under 35% of them seen once, and the ten largest clones take approximately 0.25%. This clonotype was found a few times. Its antigen remains unknown. The CDR3 consists of 14 residues. Trimming cost V 6 bases and J 3 bases; bases outside gene matches: 6. This sequence was found in a newborn girl in good health. The J gene is TRBJ2-7, the V gene TRBV12-3 or TRBV12-4, with 9 bases aligning to TRBD2. Material for sequencing was cord blood. CDR3 in amino acids: CASSRSGSFYEQYF. DNA for the CDR3: TGTGCCAGCAGCCGTAGCGGGAGTTTCTACGAGCAGTACTTC.